This T cell receptor beta chain was documented in a study of T cells in Graves' hyperthyroidism and ophthalmopathy. Background on the study: Peripheral blood draws took place at initial diagnosis, ahead of any treatment. General study results and limits: Among clonotypes expanded in thyroid above 0.001, most were also found in blood.

The source material, RNA transcripts, was used to amplify TCR beta CDR3 regions. During a first-round RT-PCR of the TCR CDR3, the HTBI primer set was used. TCRdb ran MiXCR on the multiplex PCR reads and lists one entry per CDR3 protein. The sample consists of around 350,000 distinct CDR3 sequences, approximately 25% of them appearing once. V lost 1 base to trimming and J lost 7 bases, with 14 bases between them. Germline V CDR1 and CDR2: SEHNR, FQNEAQ (reference sequence). The CDR3 covers 15 residues. This clonotype was recorded a few times. The antigen is unknown. The V call is TRBV7-9, the J call TRBJ2-1, with D possibly TRBD2 on 7 matching bases. The TCR originated in a man aged 50 or older with Graves' hyperthyroidism. The sample consisted of blood. CDR3 in DNA: TGTGCCAGCAGCTTAGAGGGGAGGGGGTTGAATGAGCAGTTCTTC. Amino acid sequence: CASSLEGRGLNEQFF.